Given below is one TCR beta chain in context. Germline V gives CDR1 MNHEY, CDR2 SVGAGI. The V gene lost 10 bases and the J gene lost 0 bases, with 13 bases spanning the gap. The CDR3 is 13 amino acids. The entry originates in a study of OX40 agonist ivuxolimab in advanced cancers. Using immunoSEQ multiplex PCR, the repertoire was profiled, and TCRdb retains in-frame clones only, with some absent. The data show fewer than 35,000 clones, with 88% seen just once and roughly 58% held by the top ten. Samples were taken at baseline and on day 1 of cycles 4 and 7. The sequencing here drew on CD4+ or CD8+ T cells sorted from blood, taken in a trial of the OX40 agonist ivuxolimab. This sequence was found in an adult with an advanced solid tumor such as melanoma, head and neck, liver or kidney cancer. The rearrangement links TRBV6-5 to TRBJ2-7; D not certain. The CDR3 protein is CATGSAYSYEQYF. The CDR3 DNA reads TGTGCCACCGGTTCCGCTTACTCCTACGAGCAGTACTTC.